The 13 T cell receptor beta chains below come from one sample, sequenced in a study of blood T cell repertoires in COVID-19. Using immunoSEQ multiplex PCR, the repertoire was profiled, and TCRdb retains in-frame clones only, with some absent. The sample holds 150,000 to 200,000 clones, approximately 90% seen once. Sequenced sample: peripheral blood. All receptors come from a man aged 25-40 years with COVID-19, enrolled during active disease.

The chain employs TRBV28 and TRBJ1-2; D is possibly TRBD1 (6 bases). Germline-derived CDR1 and CDR2 are MDHEN and SYDVKM. The CDR3 contains 14 residues. V lost 3 bases and J lost 3, with 11 bases in between. CDR3 DNA sequence: TGTGCCAGCAGTTTCGGGGGGGCCGACTATGGCTACACCTTC. Its protein is CASSFGGADYGYTF.

The genes are TRBV25-1 and TRBJ2-2; weak D call: TRBD2 (6 bases). The germline V gene has CDR1 MGHDK and CDR2 SYGVNS. The CDR3 runs to 16 residues. V was pared by 4 bases and J by 5 bases, with 17 bases between. The CDR3 sequence is CASSAPGSAGTGELFF. The DNA of the CDR3 is TGTGCCAGCAGTGCCCCCGGGAGCGCTGGGACCGGGGAGCTGTTTTTT.

The gene calls are TRBV6-5 and TRBJ1-2; D is unresolved. Deletions cut 10 bases from V and 3 bases from J, with 15 bases between. This CDR3 has 13 residues. In germline, CDR1 is MNHEY, CDR2 SVGAGI. CDR3 sequence reads: CATAPGLDYGYTF. The CDR3 DNA reads TGTGCCACCGCCCCCGGGTTAGACTATGGCTACACCTTC.

This sequence joins TRBV2 and TRBJ1-1, with D hard to call. Trimming removed 5 bases from V and 5 bases from J, with 15 bases in between. The CDR3 spans 14 residues. The germline gives CDR1 SNHLY, CDR2 FYNNEI. The CDR3: CASSPDNSVTEAFF. The CDR3 bases are TGTGCCAGCAGTCCCGACAACAGTGTGACTGAAGCTTTCTTT.

The genes are TRBV6-5 and TRBJ1-6; 9 bases fit TRBD1. Germline trimming cut 6 bases from V and 9 bases from J; bases unmatched to any gene: 9. The CDR3 loop spans 15 amino acids. CDR1 is MNHEY and CDR2 is SVGAGI in the germline V gene. The CDR3 DNA reads TGTGCCAGCAGCCCCTTAGACAGGGGGAGTTCACCCCTCCACTTT. Residues: CASSPLDRGSSPLHF.

The J gene is TRBJ2-7, the V gene TRBV5-4; TRBD1 aligns across 7 bases. The length of the CDR3 is 18 residues. With V trimmed by 1 base and J by 1 base, 14 bases remained unmatched. Germline V gene data show CDR1 as SGHNT and CDR2 as YYREEE (reference sequence). This CDR3 reads CASSLTQGVSIGSYEQYF. The CDR3, as DNA: TGTGCCAGCAGCTTGACCCAGGGGGTGAGTATAGGATCCTACGAGCAGTACTTC.

This chain uses TRBV7-2 with TRBJ2-5, with D possibly TRBD1 on 5 matching bases. The germline V gene has CDR1 SGHTA and CDR2 FQGNSA. Trimming took 3 bases from V and 2 from J, leaving 10 bases between them. The CDR3 covers 14 residues. The CDR3 DNA sequence: TGTGCCAGCAGCTTCCGGACACATCAAGAGACCCAGTACTTC. This translates into CASSFRTHQETQYF.

The chain uses TRBV7-2 and TRBJ1-1; D is undetermined. The germline CDR1 and CDR2 sequences are SGHTA and FQGNSA. Trimming took 5 bases from V and 10 from J, leaving 17 bases between them. The length of the CDR3 is 13 residues. CDR3 DNA: TGTGCCAGCAGCCCGCTGACATTACTGCGAGCTTTCTTT. This codes for CASSPLTLLRAFF.

This clone was counted once. J is TRBJ1-2 and V is TRBV19; D perhaps matches TRBD1 (6 bases). Germline CDR1 LNHDA, CDR2 SQIVND (reference sequence). The CDR3 has 13 amino acids. Trimming removed 5 bases from V and 0 bases from J, with 7 bases in between. The CDR3 loop reads CASSRTANYGYTF. CDR3 DNA: TGTGCCAGTAGTCGGACAGCTAACTATGGCTACACCTTC.

This clone was observed a handful of times. V usage is TRBV28 and J usage is TRBJ1-1, with a weak D call TRBD1 (5 bases). Germline CDR1 reads MDHEN; CDR2 reads SYDVKM. Trimming removed 4 bases from V and 5 bases from J, with 20 bases in between. This CDR3 is built from 16 residues. CDR3 DNA sequence: TGTGCCAGCAGTTCTTTATACGGGGGGAAGGGGACTGAAGCTTTCTTT. Residues: CASSSLYGGKGTEAFF.

This chain joins TRBV2 and TRBJ2-7, with 9 bases identical to TRBD2. The CDR3 covers 12 residues. Germline CDR1 SNHLY, CDR2 FYNNEI. The CDR3 DNA is TGTGTCAAGCGGGGGGACTCCTACGAGCAGTACTTC. It yields the protein CVKRGDSYEQYF.

The chain couples TRBV24-1 to TRBJ2-3, with 9 bases lining up with TRBD1. Trimming at V came to 3 bases and at J to 3 bases, leaving 6 bases not matched to a gene. Germline CDR1 reads KGHDR; CDR2 reads SFDVKD. This CDR3 region has 16 residues. In DNA form, the CDR3 reads TGTGCCACCAGTGATCCGACAGGGGGTGCGACAGATACGCAGTATTTT. As protein: CATSDPTGGATDTQYF.

V and J are TRBV6-4 and TRBJ2-1; TRBD2 matches 8 bases. Germline values: CDR1 MRHNA, CDR2 SNTAGT. With 4 bases clipped from V and 4 bases from J, the junction kept 9 bases outside the gene matches. The CDR3 has 16 amino acids. The CDR3 sequence is CASSARSGVYYNEQFF. CDR3 bases: TGTGCCAGCAGTGCCCGTAGCGGGGTGTATTACAATGAGCAGTTCTTC.